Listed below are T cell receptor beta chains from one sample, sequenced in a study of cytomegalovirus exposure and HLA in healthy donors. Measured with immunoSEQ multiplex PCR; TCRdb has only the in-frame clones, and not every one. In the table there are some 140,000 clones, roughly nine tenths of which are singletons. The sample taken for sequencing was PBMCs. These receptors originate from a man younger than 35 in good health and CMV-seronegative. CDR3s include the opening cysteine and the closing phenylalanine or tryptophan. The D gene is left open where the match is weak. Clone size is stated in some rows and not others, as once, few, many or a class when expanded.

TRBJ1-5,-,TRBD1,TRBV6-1,TGTGCCAGCAGTGAAGCCGAGGGGGCGGGTGTCCCGCAAAGGCCCCAGCATTTT,CASSEAEGAGVPQRPQHF
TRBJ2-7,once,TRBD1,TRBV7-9,TGTGCCAGCAGCTTGGGACAGGCTAATCGGTTTTACGAGCAGTACTTC,CASSLGQANRFYEQYF
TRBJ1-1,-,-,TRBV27,TGTGCCAGCAGTTCCCGCTGGACAATGATCACTGAAGCTTTCTTT,CASSSRWTMITEAFF
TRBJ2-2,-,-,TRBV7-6,TGTGCCAGCAGCTTCTCGCGATCCGGGGAGCTGTTTTTT,CASSFSRSGELFF
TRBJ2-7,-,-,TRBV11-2,TGTGCCAGCAGCCCCATTAGCCGCTACGAGCAGTACTTC,CASSPISRYEQYF
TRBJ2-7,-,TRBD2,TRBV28,TGTGCCAGCAGGCCCCTCGGCGGGAGCTCGGCCTACGAGCAGTACTTC,CASRPLGGSSAYEQYF
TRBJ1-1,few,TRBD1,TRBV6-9,TGTGCCAGCAGTTCGCAGGGGGTGAACACTGAAGCTTTCTTT,CASSSQGVNTEAFF
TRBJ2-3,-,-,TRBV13,TGTGCCAGCAGCTTAGGAGGGAGCCCCCCAGATACGCAGTATTTT,CASSLGGSPPDTQYF
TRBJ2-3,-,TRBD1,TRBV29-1,TGCAGCGTTGGGGGGCCAGGACAGGTCACAGATACGCAGTATTTT,CSVGGPGQVTDTQYF
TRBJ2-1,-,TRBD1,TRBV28,TGTGCCAGCAGTCCCGCTCCCTCACAGGGGTGGAATGAGCAGTTCTTC,CASSPAPSQGWNEQFF
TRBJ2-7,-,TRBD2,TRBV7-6,TGTGCCAGCAGCTCGGGTGGGACTAGCCACGAGCAGTACTTC,CASSSGGTSHEQYF
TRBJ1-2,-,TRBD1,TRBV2,TGTGCCAGCAGCTCGACAGGGGGCTATGGCTACACCTTC,CASSSTGGYGYTF
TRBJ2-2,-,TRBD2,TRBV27,TGTGCCAGCAGTTTGAGCGGGGACCAACCCGCCGGGGAGCTGTTTTTT,CASSLSGDQPAGELFF
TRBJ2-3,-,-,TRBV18,TGTGCCAGCTCACCCTCAGGGTTTTATATCACAGATACGCAGTATTTT,CASSPSGFYITDTQYF
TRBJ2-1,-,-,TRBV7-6,TGTGCCAGCAGCTTAGAATGGCTCGATGAGCAGTTCTTC,CASSLEWLDEQFF
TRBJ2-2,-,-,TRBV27,TGTGCCAGCAGGAGGTCACTTAACACCGGGGAGCTGTTTTTT,CASRRSLNTGELFF
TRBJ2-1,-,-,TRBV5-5,TGTGCCAGCAGCTTGGCCTCACTAGTCCCCAGTGAGCAGTTCTTC,CASSLASLVPSEQFF
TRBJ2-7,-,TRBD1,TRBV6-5,TGTGCCAGCATCTCAGGGGGTGGGGACGAGCAGTACTTC,CASISGGGDEQYF
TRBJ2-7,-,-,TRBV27,TGTGCCAGCGGAGCCGGACTGACCTACGAGCAGTACTTC,CASGAGLTYEQYF
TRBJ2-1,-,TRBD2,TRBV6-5,TGTGCCAGCAGTTACCGGGGGGTACACAATGAGCAGTTCTTC,CASSYRGVHNEQFF
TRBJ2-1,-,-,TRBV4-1,TGCGCCAGCAGCCCCGGGACAACTATGGACAATGAGCAGTTCTTC,CASSPGTTMDNEQFF
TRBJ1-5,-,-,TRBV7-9,TGTGCCAGCAGCTTCGGCCAGGGCAATCAGCCCCAGCATTTT,CASSFGQGNQPQHF
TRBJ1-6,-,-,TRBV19,TGTGCCAGTAAAAGAGACACATTGAGCTCCTATAATTCACCCCTCCACTTT,CASKRDTLSSYNSPLHF
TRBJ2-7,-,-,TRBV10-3,TGTGCCATCAGTCCCCTGGACCTTAGCGTGTCCTACGAGCAGTACTTC,CAISPLDLSVSYEQYF
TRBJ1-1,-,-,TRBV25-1,TGTGCCAGCAGTGAGAGGGAGACTGAAGCTTTCTTT,CASSERETEAFF
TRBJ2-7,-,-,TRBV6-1,TGTGCCAGCTGGGACATACGTCAATACGAGCAGTACTTC,CASWDIRQYEQYF
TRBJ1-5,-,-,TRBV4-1,TGCGCCAGCAGCCAACGGAGGTCAGCTAAAAATCAGCCCCAGCATTTT,CASSQRRSAKNQPQHF
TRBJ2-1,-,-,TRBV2,TGTGCCGGCGCCAGACTCTCCTACAATGAGCAGTTCTTC,CAGARLSYNEQFF
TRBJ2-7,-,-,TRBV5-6,TGTGCCAGCAGCTTGCAGGGGAGCTCCTACGAGCAGTACTTC,CASSLQGSSYEQYF
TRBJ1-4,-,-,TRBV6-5,TGTGCCAGCAGTTACCTCGGCGGGGCTGAAAAACTGTTTTTT,CASSYLGGAEKLFF
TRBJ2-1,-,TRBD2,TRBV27,TGTGCCAGCAGTGTAGCGGGAGAAGGTTACAATGAGCAGTTCTTC,CASSVAGEGYNEQFF
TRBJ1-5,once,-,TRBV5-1,TGCGCCAGCAGCTTGACAGTTAATCAGCCCCAGCATTTT,CASSLTVNQPQHF
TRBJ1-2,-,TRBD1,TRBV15,TGTGCCACCAGCCAAGGTGAGGGACAGGCTAGCAGTAACTATGGCTACACCTTC,CATSQGEGQASSNYGYTF
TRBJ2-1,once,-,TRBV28,TGTGCCAGCAGTGGGCTCACGAGCTCCTACAATGAGCAGTTCTTC,CASSGLTSSYNEQFF
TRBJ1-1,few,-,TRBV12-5,TGTGCTAGTGGTTTAGCCCCCGGAGCTTTCTTT,CASGLAPGAFF
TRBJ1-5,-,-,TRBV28,TGTGCCAGCAGTTTCGGGGGTTCCGATCAGCCCCAGCATTTT,CASSFGGSDQPQHF
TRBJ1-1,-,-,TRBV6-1,TGTGCCAGCAGATCCGGGACAATCAACACTGAAGCTTTCTTT,CASRSGTINTEAFF
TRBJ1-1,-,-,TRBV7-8,TGTGCCAGCAGCTTAGGCCCCGGGAACACTGAAGCTTTCTTT,CASSLGPGNTEAFF
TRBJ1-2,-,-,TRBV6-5,TGTGCCAGCAGTTACTCGAATAGGGGTAACTATGGCTACACCTTC,CASSYSNRGNYGYTF
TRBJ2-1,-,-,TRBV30,TGTGCCTGGGGGCGGCAAGCGGTTTCCTACAATGAGCAGTTCTTC,CAWGRQAVSYNEQFF
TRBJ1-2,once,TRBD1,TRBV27,TGTGCCAGCAGTTGGGGACAGAACTATGGCTACACCTTC,CASSWGQNYGYTF
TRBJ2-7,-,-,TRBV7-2,TGTGCCAGCTCTTTGAGTGACTCCTACGAGCAGTACTTC,CASSLSDSYEQYF
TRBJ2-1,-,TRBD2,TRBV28,TGTGCCAGTGGTAGCGGGAGCTCCTACAATGAGCAGTTCTTC,CASGSGSSYNEQFF